These T cell receptor beta chains were read from a single sample in a study of shared clonotypes between healthy human individuals. The data were produced by immunoSEQ multiplex PCR, yet TCRdb's version contains in-frame clones alone and is incomplete. The sample includes around 500,000 clones, roughly 77% of them seen just once. Sequencing input: PBMCs. The source is a woman in her thirties or forties in good health. Some clones in this sample may be carry-over from other donors' samples. The CDR3 runs from the conserved cysteine through the conserved F or W. Each record gives: D gene, clone size, CDR3 length, J gene, V gene, CDR3 DNA, CDR3 protein. The D gene is left open where the match is weak. Not every row has a clone size; where given, it reads once, few, many or a size class.

>-|-|15|TRBJ2-2|TRBV7-3
TGTGCCAGCAGCTTCACAGGGGAGGGGCACGGGGAGCTGTTTTTT
CASSFTGEGHGELFF
>-|-|14|TRBJ2-7|TRBV27
TGTGCCAGCAGTTTAGTGGCCAACTCCTACGAGCAGTACTTC
CASSLVANSYEQYF
>TRBD2|once|15|TRBJ2-3|TRBV5-1
TGCGCCAGCAGCTTGGCCGGGACTAGCGGGACATCGCAGTATTTT
CASSLAGTSGTSQYF
>-|few|11|TRBJ1-1|TRBV25-1
TGTGCCAGCATTTGGGACACTGAAGCTTTCTTT
CASIWDTEAFF
>-|-|17|TRBJ2-7|TRBV28
TGTGCCAGCAGTTTTAGGAGGTACAATTTGGGGTCCTACGAGCAGTACTTC
CASSFRRYNLGSYEQYF
>-|few|15|TRBJ2-5|TRBV4-2
TGTGCCAGCAGCCAAGGGACCCACCCGCAAGAGACCCAGTACTTC
CASSQGTHPQETQYF
>TRBD1|-|14|TRBJ2-7|TRBV7-6
TGTGCCAGCAGCTTGGGGACAGGGTTTTACGAGCAGTACTTC
CASSLGTGFYEQYF
>-|-|13|TRBJ2-2|TRBV29-1
TGCAGCGGCAACAGGGGGGGGACCAGGGAACTGTTTTTT
CSGNRGGTRELFF
>-|-|14|TRBJ1-4|TRBV10-3
TGTGCCATCAGTGAGTCGGGCAGTCTCCAGAGACTGTTTTTT
CAISESGSLQRLFF
>TRBD1|-|15|TRBJ2-2|TRBV28
TGTGCCAGCAGGGGGGACAGGGGGTTTACCGGGGAGCTGTTTTTT
CASRGDRGFTGELFF
>TRBD1|-|14|TRBJ2-7|TRBV15
TGTGCCACCAGCTGGGACAGGGGGCCCTACGAGCAGTACTTC
CATSWDRGPYEQYF
>TRBD2|-|14|TRBJ2-2|TRBV19
TGTGCCAGTAGGACTAGCGTGAACACCGGGGAGCTGTTTTTT
CASRTSVNTGELFF
>TRBD2|many|14|TRBJ2-5|TRBV6-1
TGTGCCAGCAGTGGAGCGGGAGGATCAGAGACCCAGTACTTC
CASSGAGGSETQYF
>TRBD2|-|18|TRBJ2-3|TRBV7-6
TGTGCCAGCAGCTTAGGGGGGACTAGCGGGAGACCCACAGATACGCAGTATTTT
CASSLGGTSGRPTDTQYF
>TRBD1|-|17|TRBJ1-4|TRBV4-3
TGCGCCAGCAGCCAAGGTTACCGGGACAGGGTTTTTGAAAAACTGTTTTTT
CASSQGYRDRVFEKLFF
>-|-|17|TRBJ1-5|TRBV18
TGTGCCAGCTCACCGGAGGGCGGCTACTATAGCAATCAGCCCCAGCATTTT
CASSPEGGYYSNQPQHF
>-|-|13|TRBJ2-1|TRBV7-9
TGTGCCAGCAGCCTCTCTAGGGGCAATGAGCAGTTCTTC
CASSLSRGNEQFF
>-|-|15|TRBJ2-7|TRBV4-3
TGCGCCAGCAGTCGCGATCGCCAGGGCGGCTACGAGCAGTACTTC
CASSRDRQGGYEQYF
>-|-|13|TRBJ2-5|TRBV15
TGTGCCACCAGCCGCGGACTTTTAGAGACCCAGTACTTC
CATSRGLLETQYF
>TRBD2|-|16|TRBJ2-3|TRBV4-3
TGCGCCAGCAGCCAAGTTAGCGGGAGTAGCACAGATACGCAGTATTTT
CASSQVSGSSTDTQYF
>-|-|12|TRBJ2-7|TRBV7-9
TGTGCCAGCAGCTCCGGGATCTACGAGCAGTACTTC
CASSSGIYEQYF
>TRBD1|-|17|TRBJ2-6|TRBV19
TGTGCCAGTAGTACAGGGGGCAGTGCCTCTGGGGCCAACGTCCTGACTTTC
CASSTGGSASGANVLTF